The 24 T cell receptor beta chains presented below share a single source sample, sequenced in a study of technical replicates of blood from several donors. Assay used: immunoSEQ multiplex PCR; TCRdb lists only in-frame clones, some missing. The table has some 81,000 clones, around 90% seen once. The sequenced sample consisted of T cells isolated from PBMCs. The source is a human donor in good health.

The chain is built from TRBV11-2 and TRBJ2-5; 7 bases align to TRBD1. The CDR3 spans 19 residues. CDR1 and CDR2 (germline): SGHAT, FQNNGV. With 5 bases clipped from V and 2 bases from J, the junction kept 20 bases outside the gene matches. This chain's CDR3 is CASSLQNSLFARGQETQYF. CDR3 coding DNA: TGTGCCAGCAGCCTCCAAAACTCCCTCTTCGCCAGGGGGCAAGAGACCCAGTACTTC.

The chain uses TRBV5-1 and TRBJ1-2; a weak D match, TRBD1 (6 bases). Germline assignment: CDR1 SGHRS and CDR2 YFSETQ. The CDR3 consists of 13 residues. Trimming took 0 bases from V and 3 from J, leaving 6 bases between them. The chain's CDR3 is CASSLEGDYGYTF. The DNA of the CDR3 is TGCGCCAGCAGCTTGGAGGGGGACTATGGCTACACCTTC.

The chain joins TRBV2 to TRBJ2-7, with unresolved D. The V and J ends lost 6 bases and 3 bases respectively, with 12 bases between them. Germline CDR1 SNHLY, CDR2 FYNNEI. The CDR3 consists of 13 residues. CDR3 amino acids: CASSARFDYEQYF. Here the CDR3 DNA reads TGTGCCAGCAGCGCCCGGTTCGACTACGAGCAGTACTTC.

A note on this clone: No DNA is shown, since the ends of the CDR3 on it are uncertain; the CDR3 is the one TCRdb lists. J is TRBJ2-7 and V is TRBV5-5; the DNA was not compared with TRBD1, the D call given in the table. The V gene's germline CDR1 is SGHKS and CDR2 YYEKEE (reference sequence). Including both end residues, the CDR3 is 16 amino acids long. Here the CDR3 reads CASSFLWDRVSHEQYF.

CDR3 sequence reads: CATSWGADTQYF. CDR3 bases: TGTGCCACCAGTTGGGGGGCAGATACGCAGTATTTT. This rearrangement joins TRBV15 to TRBJ2-3; possible D gene TRBD2, 6 bases. The germline V gene encodes CDR1 LNHNV and CDR2 YYDKDF (reference sequence). The CDR3 totals 12 residues. V lost 6 bases and J lost 4, with 8 bases in between.

This chain joins TRBV2 and TRBJ1-5; 9 positions match TRBD1. J lost 4 bases, V lost 9 bases, and 4 bases had no gene match. This CDR3 contains 13 residues. Per germline, CDR1 SNHLY and CDR2 FYNNEI. CDR3 sequence reads: CASRGQGNQPQHF. CDR3 DNA sequence: TGTGCCAGTAGGGGACAGGGTAATCAGCCCCAGCATTTT.

This chain connects TRBV19 to TRBJ1-4; the match to TRBD1 covers 10 bases. Losses at the gene ends were 5 bases for V and 0 bases for J; bases not matched to a gene: 3. The CDR3 totals 16 residues. CDR1 and CDR2 (germline): LNHDA, SQIVND (reference sequence). CDR3 protein: CASSPGTGATNEKLFF. CDR3 in DNA: TGTGCCAGTAGTCCCGGGACAGGGGCAACTAATGAAAAACTGTTTTTT.

With respect to this clone: One end of the junction does not line up with germline, which may come from a read error. This sequence joins TRBV6-6 and TRBJ1-3, with D uncertain. Germline values: CDR1 MNHNY, CDR2 SVGAGI (reference sequence). This CDR3 is 12 amino acids long. In DNA form, the CDR3 reads TGTGCCAGCAGCTACTCGGAGGACACCATATATTTT. This codes for CASSYSEDTIYF.

For the CDR3, the DNA is TGTGCCAGCAGTCCGCTTTCCTGGGGCGCCGCAGATACGCAGTATTTT. Translation: CASSPLSWGAADTQYF. This chain connects TRBV27 to TRBJ2-3, with D possibly matching TRBD1 (5 bases). Germline CDR1 and CDR2: MNHEY and SMNVEV (reference sequence). Deletions cut 5 bases from V and 4 bases from J, with 19 bases between. The CDR3 extends over 16 amino acids.

CDR3 DNA sequence: TGTGCTAGTGGCCAGAATCAAGAGACCCAGTACTTC. The encoded protein is CASGQNQETQYF. The genes are TRBV12-5 and TRBJ2-5; D gene uncertain. Germline CDR1 is LGHNT and CDR2 is FRNRAP. The CDR3 is 12 residues long. Trimming took off 6 bases at V and 2 bases at J, with 7 bases between the two ends.

This clone was seen a few times. This chain uses TRBV6-1 with TRBJ2-1, with D hard to call. The CDR3 covers 12 residues. Trimming stripped 5 bases from V and 7 bases from J, with 9 bases between. The germline CDR1 and CDR2 sequences are MNHNS and SASEGT. CDR3 sequence: CASSSLLNEQFF. The CDR3 coding sequence is TGTGCCAGCAGTAGCCTCCTAAATGAGCAGTTCTTC.

This clone was seen a few times. The junction departs from germline at one end; a sequencing error may be responsible. V and J are TRBV9 and TRBJ1-5; no clear D gene. This CDR3 spans 14 amino acids. Germline CDR1 and CDR2: SGDLS and YYNGEE. The CDR3 spells CASSVEAVGEPQHF. CDR3 bases: TGTGCCAGCAGCGTAGAGGCTGTCGGGGAGCCTCAGCATTTT.

The chain employs TRBV5-4 and TRBJ2-5; TRBD1 matches at 8 bases. V trimming: 4 bases; J trimming: 3 bases; junction bases outside the gene matches: 2. Looked up from germline, CDR1 is SGHNT and CDR2 is YYREEE (reference sequence). CDR3 length equals 13 residues. The CDR3 nucleotides are TGTGCCAGCAGCCCGACAGGGGAAGAGACCCAGTACTTC. As protein: CASSPTGEETQYF.

The chain couples TRBV7-9 to TRBJ2-3; D may be TRBD2 (5 bases). The CDR3 loop spans 12 amino acids. Germline CDR1 SEHNR, CDR2 FQNEAQ (reference sequence). V shed 7 bases and J shed 4 bases, with 9 bases lying between them. The CDR3 nucleotides are TGTGCCAGCATCGGGGTTGCAGATACGCAGTATTTT. It translates to CASIGVADTQYF.

The gene calls are TRBV5-4 and TRBJ2-3; perhaps TRBD1 as D (6 bases). Germline V gene data show CDR1 as SGHNT and CDR2 as YYREEE (reference sequence). V lost 3 bases, J lost 0 bases, and 11 bases lay in between. The CDR3 is 15 residues long. The CDR3 DNA follows: TGTGCCAGCAGCTCAGGGGTCTCTAGCACAGATACGCAGTATTTT. Amino acids: CASSSGVSSTDTQYF.

This rearrangement joins TRBV29-1 to TRBJ1-2; TRBD1 matches 7 bases. The germline CDR1 and CDR2 sequences are SQVTM and ANQGSEA. With 7 bases clipped from V and 5 bases from J, the junction kept 7 bases outside the gene matches. CDR3 length equals 12 residues. The CDR3 protein is CSATDREYGYTF. CDR3 DNA: TGCAGCGCCACAGACAGGGAGTATGGCTACACCTTC.

The genes are TRBV7-2 and TRBJ2-6; 8 bases are shared with TRBD2. CDR1 and CDR2 from the germline V gene are SGHTA and FQGNSA. The CDR3 has 17 amino acids. Trimming at V came to 5 bases and at J to 0 bases, leaving 6 bases not matched to a gene. CDR3: CASSAGLGRSGANVLTF. In DNA form, the CDR3 reads TGTGCCAGCAGCGCGGGACTAGGGCGCTCTGGGGCCAACGTCCTGACTTTC.

The genes are TRBV6-1 and TRBJ1-2; 7 nucleotides agree with TRBD1. CDR3 size: 15 residues. Per the germline V gene, CDR1 is MNHNS and CDR2 is SASEGT. V gave up 2 bases and J gave up 4 bases; unmatched junction bases: 7. The CDR3 DNA reads as TGTGCCAGCAGTGAACAGGGGGTCGGGGGCTATGGCTACACCTTC. This gives the protein CASSEQGVGGYGYTF.

The CDR3 here is CARPWGAGGPDTQYF. CDR3 in DNA: TGTGCCAGGCCCTGGGGGGCGGGGGGGCCAGATACGCAGTATTTT. The V gene is TRBV9, the J gene TRBJ2-3, with 9 bases lining up with TRBD2. The V and J ends lost 8 bases and 4 bases, in that order; junction bases with no gene match: 11. The CDR3 covers 15 residues. Germline V lookup: CDR1 SGDLS, CDR2 YYNGEE.

V and J are TRBV5-6 and TRBJ1-1, with no clear D. CDR1 and CDR2 from the germline V gene are SGHDT and YYEEEE. This CDR3 has 14 amino acids. The germline V and J ends were trimmed by 4 bases and 4 bases, with 14 bases remaining between them. CDR3 sequence (DNA): TGTGCCAGCAGCCGTAGGACTTATACCACTGAAGCTTTCTTT. This encodes CASSRRTYTTEAFF.

This clone was recorded only once. This chain links TRBV7-2 with TRBJ2-1, with D tentatively TRBD2 (5 bases). CDR3 length equals 16 residues. Looked up from germline, CDR1 is SGHTA and CDR2 is FQGNSA. Trimming left V 7 bases short and J 4 bases short, with 20 bases between. The CDR3: CASIGTRMGFYNEQFF. The DNA of the CDR3 is TGTGCCAGCATCGGTACTAGGATGGGATTTTACAATGAGCAGTTCTTC.

The chain couples TRBV6-6 to TRBJ2-3; the D is unclear. The CDR3 is 13 residues long. Germline values: CDR1 MNHNY, CDR2 SVGAGI (reference sequence). V lost 8 bases and J 5 bases, leaving 14 bases between the germline ends. The CDR3 DNA follows: TGTGCCAGCCGCGGAAGGTGGAGAGATACGCAGTATTTT. It codes for CASRGRWRDTQYF.

This clone was picked up one time. The CDR3 DNA follows: TGTGCCAGCACCCCTAGCCATGAGCAGTTCTTC. The encoded protein is CASTPSHEQFF. The J gene is TRBJ2-1, the V gene TRBV2; maybe TRBD2 (5 bases). Germline CDR1 reads SNHLY; CDR2 reads FYNNEI. This CDR3 is built from 11 residues. Trimming took off 7 bases at V and 8 bases at J, with 9 bases between the two ends.

Of note for this clone: A read error may produce the germline difference seen at one junction end. V is TRBV7-7 and J is TRBJ2-2; D is uncertain. The germline CDR1 and CDR2 sequences are SSHAT and FNYEAQ (reference sequence). The CDR3 is 12 amino acids. CDR3 nucleotide sequence: TGTGCTAGCAGCTTAGACCGGGGGGAGCTGTTTTTT. Protein: CASSLDRGELFF.